This T cell receptor beta chain originates from a study of T cell changes during pregnancy in multiple sclerosis. Germline V gene lookup returns CDR1 SQVTM and CDR2 ANQGSEA. V gave up 7 bases and J gave up 3 bases; unmatched junction bases: 9. The CDR3 has 14 amino acids. Some clones are missing from TCRdb's copy, which holds only in-frame ones; the method was immunoSEQ multiplex PCR. This table holds about 50,000 clones, approximately 94% found once. This TCR was recovered from a female donor with multiple sclerosis, enrolled in a pregnancy study. The source material was CD8+ T cells from peripheral blood mononuclear cells, sampled before pregnancy. The chain couples TRBV29-1 to TRBJ2-1; TRBD1 matches at 7 bases. Here the CDR3 DNA reads TGCAGCGCCCCGGGACAGCTTAGCTACAATGAGCAGTTCTTC. Translated, it gives CSAPGQLSYNEQFF.